The sequence of this TCR beta chain was determined in a study of cytomegalovirus exposure and HLA in healthy donors (dated by TCRdb to 2015 to 2018). The study in broad terms: In an earlier analysis of under 750 of the donors, 250 to 350 Gb of sequence data and approximately 120 million unique TCR beta sequences from 150 million to 200 million T cells were reported. To predict cytomegalovirus infection status, the study brought together high-throughput TCR immunosequencing, statistical association of individual TCRs with disease status, and machine learning. A later genetic analysis took genome-wide SNP genotypes for about three fifths of the roughly 670 donors and used that subset as a discovery cohort. A later analysis re-analyzed previously published TCR beta repertoires from 650 to 800 donors and added high-resolution HLA genotyping to study TCR occurrence patterns. Both class I and class II loci were covered by HLA typing, at four-digit resolution. Along with the roughly 670-subject first cohort, a separate validation cohort of over a hundred different subjects was used. Four to six DR-DQ haplotypes were handled as single units for association and clustering because linkage in the cohort was strong. Roughly 320 gigabases of sequencing data and 70 million to 95 million unique TCR sequences made up an early release that covered 500 to 700 HLA-typed donors. Every repertoire in the discovery cohort had been generated on one and the same sequencing platform. Typing coverage varied by locus: roughly 629-640 donors for A, B, C, DRB1 and DQB1; approximately 500 for DQA1; about 590 for DPA1; roughly 470 for DPB1. Donor age, sex, ethnicity and CMV serostatus were compiled together with the repertoire data. The study was designed to test whether signatures of past pathogen exposure could be identified by cataloging public T cell receptors. The genetic ancestry cluster associated with self-reported Caucasian donors included about 81% of the roughly 390 genotyped donors. The study profiled the T cell repertoires of 500 to 800 subjects by immunosequencing and related them to cytomegalovirus serostatus. Rather than drawing on any new phenotypic data, the later analysis identified candidate immune exposures from TCR beta sequences and the way those sequences occurred across donors. Among some 400 genotyped donors of the cohort, an average of approximately 240,000 unique TCR beta nucleotide sequences was sequenced per donor, of which about 20% were non-productive. In an earlier analysis of 500 to 650 of the donors, high-throughput TCR beta sequencing was used to judge whether each TCR beta V gene segment behaved as functional or pseudogenic.

A word on this clone: What antigen it recognizes has not been identified. Base qualities are not recorded, but no much larger clone differs from it by a single base.

In total, 630 or so healthy bone marrow donors made up the cohort. Cohort members were all nominally healthy when sampled, although unrecorded immune exposures were likely present. The donor was CMV seropositive and belonged to the group of 250 to 300 seropositive cohort members. Every donor gave a peripheral blood sample, and the peripheral blood mononuclear cells from that sample were used for TCR beta sequencing. The Qiagen DNeasy Blood Extraction Kit was used to extract genomic DNA from the blood cell samples. What the authors observed across the whole study: Strong co-occurrence of HLA alleles, especially DR and DQ, made assigning TCR associations to individual alleles difficult. While some public TCRs were present in many individuals, most TCR sequences turned up only very rarely across donors. According to a later genetic analysis, donors in an Asian-associated ancestry cluster had fewer N-insertions in productive TCRs than the approximately 700-donor mean. In a later analysis, over 15,000 TCR beta sequences were associated with specific HLA alleles at a false discovery rate of 0.05. An earlier analysis of approximately 570 of the donors showed that most TCR beta V segments appeared in productive rearrangements either about 87% or about 30% of the time, which broadly matched IMGT annotations. According to the authors, the approach could potentially be generalized to other disease states and immunological phenotypes. The only immune exposure information available for the cohort was CMV serostatus. Because some donors lacked HLA typing at each locus, the association tests relied only on the typed subset. In a later analysis, HLA-associated TCR beta chains were found to be more clonally expanded and to have lower generation probabilities than equally common non-associated chains. Roughly uniform sequencing depth across donors was assumed in presence/absence analyses, although this assumption may not hold. Linkage disequilibrium might explain the correlated functional status among segregating V segments, but an unknown experimental factor could not be excluded. A later genetic analysis associated a missense DCLRE1C variant with V-gene and J-gene trimming of TCR beta chains, and an independent cohort replicated the association. A further reported finding was that TCR beta sequences accurately predicted the HLA-A and HLA-B alleles for most subjects in the first cohort. Three of the identified cytomegalovirus-associated TCR beta chains were confirmed in vitro to be specific for cytomegalovirus antigens. The 87-base-pair reads could not distinguish some IMGT-functional V segments, including TRBV6-2 and TRBV6-3, so those segments were excluded. According to a later analysis, TCR association rates differed among HLA loci, with DRB1 alleles showing the most associated TCRs and HLA-C alleles showing the fewest. Because counts were too low, 15 or so rarely observed V segments, including chromosome 9 orphons, were excluded from the earlier analysis of 587 of the donors. The cohort was sequenced for TCR beta chains only, and without alpha or paired-chain data the features that could be detected were limited. In a later analysis, several top co-occurrence clusters were reported to appear linked to parvovirus B19, influenza, CMV and Epstein-Barr virus. The classifier was reported to diagnose cytomegalovirus status with high specificity and sensitivity in both the original and validation cohorts. A later analysis found that most CMV-associated TCR beta chains appeared HLA-restricted, with HLA associations seemingly driven largely by CMV exposure. A total of 164 TCR beta chains were listed by the study as associated with cytomegalovirus. The sequencing pipeline was judged likely to have produced a cluster of highly shared sequence variants as a technical artifact.

Between the V and J ends, shortened by 0 bases and 5 bases respectively, the junction contains 7 bases. As encoded in the germline V gene, CDR1 is WSHSY while CDR2 is SAAADI. The cysteine opens and the phenylalanine closes a CDR3 of 13 amino acids. Of the read, only the CDR3 DNA is kept; its 39 bases are in frame from base 1. Libraries came from the immunoSEQ multiplex PCR assay. The multiplex PCR relied on a mix of 60 forward primers for TCR Vbeta segments and 13 reverse primers for TCR Jbeta segments. The CDR3 region of rearranged TCR beta genes was amplified from genomic DNA with a multiplex PCR assay. On the Illumina HiSeq System, the amplified TCR beta libraries were sequenced as 87-base-pair reads. The authors' pipeline ran thus. A later analysis counted about 82 million unique TCR beta chains across the roughly 700 repertoires, and around 12 million of these chains were shared by at least two donors. A nearest-neighbor algorithm error-corrected the raw reads and collapsed the reads into unique sequences, merging closely related sequences to remove PCR and sequencing errors. CDR3 sequences were aligned to IMGT reference sequences to assign V, D and J gene segments. For a sequence to be retained, a match of at least six nucleotides to both a V gene segment and a J gene segment was required. A rearrangement counted as productive if the CDR3 had no stop codons and remained in frame with V and J, and every other rearrangement counted as non-productive. CDR3 was defined according to IMGT convention as the region running from the second conserved V-encoded cysteine to the conserved J-encoded phenylalanine. The earlier analysis of more than 450 of the donors excluded sequences that lacked an unambiguous match to a single V gene segment. An earlier analysis of several hundred of the donors called V segments functional above 56.7% productive rearrangements and segregating when the between-donor standard deviation exceeded 5%. A statistical classification framework was built for diagnosing cytomegalovirus status from the catalog of TCR beta chain sequences. V and J gene assignment, in a later analysis, came from comparing TCR nucleotide sequences with IMGT/GENE-DB human TR gene sequences. A later analysis assigned CDR3 sequences and most-parsimonious VDJ recombination scenarios with the TCRdist pipeline. In a later analysis, every TCR beta chain was defined by the combination of its CDR3 amino acid sequence and its V-gene family, and reads without a unique V-gene family were dropped. To address suspected cross-contamination and a sequencing artifact, a later analysis removed roughly 580 highly shared, low-generation-probability nucleotide sequences. In a later analysis, a clonal expansion index was calculated for each public chain from normalized within-repertoire ranks of inferred template counts. A later analysis computed generation probabilities with a VDJ recombination model fitted to out-of-frame rearrangements, and checked the results against IGoR. Hypergeometric tests were used in a later analysis to score TCR-TCR, TCR-HLA and TCR-CMV co-occurrence, with a repertoire-size bias correction applied to the TCR pairs. In a later analysis, false discovery rates were estimated by permuting HLA or CMV assignments 20 times. A later analysis grouped co-occurring TCRs with DBSCAN, adding TCRdist sequence similarity when clustering within HLA-allele-positive subsets. Repertoires with fewer than 30,000 or more than 120,000 public chains, plus five repertoires with anomalous nucleotide sharing, were excluded from co-occurrence clustering. The source is immuneACCESS, and TCRdb retained only in-frame sequences with V and J called. Part of the clones is not carried over; for the studies checked, unresolved V genes explain less than half of this, and the remainder is unexplained. D and trimming were read from the DNA, whereas the V and J calls and clone size are those reported in that table. This sample gives approximately 150,000 clones in total; about 78% of them show up just once. Jointly, the top ten make up around 14% of the sample.

The source of this sequence is a woman aged 50 to 60 in good health and CMV-seropositive. The sequenced sample was PBMCs. The rearranged segments are TRBV10-2 and TRBJ1-1, with the D gene not clear enough to name. The bases are TGCGCCAGCAGTGAGTCCCGCGTAACTGAAGCTTTCTTT. This translates into CASSESRVTEAFF.